This T cell receptor (beta chain) was recorded in a study of T cell responses to AZD1222 COVID-19 vaccine. Notes on the study in general: Unmutated variant regions are reportedly the target of nearly half of TCRs that are spike-specific.

Remarks on this clone: Its antigen is currently unknown.

Method: immunoSEQ multiplex PCR; TCRdb's copy keeps in-frame clones and lacks some. The table shows about 150,000 clones, with about 93% occurring only once. The V end was cut by 2 bases, the J end by 0 bases, with 11 bases between. This CDR3 has 17 amino acids. Germline V gene lookup returns CDR1 MNHEY and CDR2 SVGEGT. V is TRBV6-2 or TRBV6-3 and J is TRBJ1-6, with D uncertain. Source: peripheral blood, taken on day 0 of AZD1222 vaccination. The sequence was collected from an adult in good health. CDR3 residues: CASSYIVLSSYNSPLHF. The CDR3, as DNA: TGTGCCAGCAGTTACATCGTTTTAAGCTCCTATAATTCACCCCTCCACTTT.